The present T cell receptor (beta chain) was sequenced within a study of T cells in localized non-small cell lung cancer. Findings and caveats of the study: Blood T cell density predicted longer survival; adjacent-lung clonality, shorter. Uninvolved adjacent lung showed higher T cell clonality than tumor. Because sequencing included only one region (of the tumor), heterogeneity remains possible. There were a median roughly 59 of the top 100 tumor clones appearing in adjacent lung.

The protocol was immunoSEQ multiplex PCR, while the TCRdb copy is restricted to in-frame clones and leaves out a portion. This table holds tens of thousands of clones, approximately 90% found once. The ends lost 5 bases at V and 1 base at J; junction bases unmatched: 7. The CDR3 spans 16 residues. Germline CDR1 SGHVS, CDR2 FQNEAQ. Concerning this clone: The antigen is undetermined.

Sequencing used peripheral blood, obtained before any cancer treatment. The rearrangement links TRBV7-8 to TRBJ1-5, with TRBD1 matching over 8 bases. This TCR was recovered from a man aged 40 to 70 with stage I lung adenocarcinoma. This chain's CDR3 is CASSNRDRRSNQPQHF. The CDR3 DNA is TGTGCCAGCAGCAACCGGGACAGGAGGAGCAATCAGCCCCAGCATTTT. The whole variable domain, remainder taken from reference TRBV7-8 and TRBJ1-5, is GAGVSQSPRYKVAKRGQDVALRCDPISGHVSLFWYQQALGQGPEFLTYFQNEAQLDKSGLPSDRFFAERPEGSVSTLKIQRTQQEDSAVYLCASSNRDRRSNQPQHFGDGTRLSIL.